This record covers a single TCR beta chain. The data originate from a study of cytomegalovirus exposure and HLA in healthy donors. The CDR3 consists of 15 residues. Per the germline V gene, CDR1 is MNHEY and CDR2 is SVGAGI. Trimming cost V 7 bases and J 2 bases; bases outside gene matches: 6. The study ran its PCR with 60 Vbeta and 13 Jbeta primers. Only in-frame clones appear in the TCRdb table, and some are missing; sequencing was by immunoSEQ multiplex PCR. The sample has about 160,000 clones; 80% are singletons. This TCR derives from a male donor in good health and CMV-seropositive. Sequenced material: PBMCs. The V call is TRBV6-5, the J call TRBJ2-1, with 9 bases that match TRBD1. This CDR3 reads CASNRGQGTYNEQFF. As DNA, the CDR3 is TGTGCCAGCAACAGGGGACAGGGAACCTACAATGAGCAGTTCTTC.